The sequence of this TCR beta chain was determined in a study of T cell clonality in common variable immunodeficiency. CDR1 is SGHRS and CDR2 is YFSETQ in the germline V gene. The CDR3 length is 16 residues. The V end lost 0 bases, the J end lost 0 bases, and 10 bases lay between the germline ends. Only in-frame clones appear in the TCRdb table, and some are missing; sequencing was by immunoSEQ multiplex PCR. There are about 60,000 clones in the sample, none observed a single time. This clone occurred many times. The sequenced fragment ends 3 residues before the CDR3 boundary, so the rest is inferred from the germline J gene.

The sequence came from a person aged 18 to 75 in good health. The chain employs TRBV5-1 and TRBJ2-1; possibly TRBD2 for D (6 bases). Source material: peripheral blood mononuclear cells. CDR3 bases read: TGCGCCAGCAGCTTGGAGGCGGGAAGCTCCTACAATGAG. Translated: CASSLEAGSSYNE. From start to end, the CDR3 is CASSLEAGSSYNEQFF.